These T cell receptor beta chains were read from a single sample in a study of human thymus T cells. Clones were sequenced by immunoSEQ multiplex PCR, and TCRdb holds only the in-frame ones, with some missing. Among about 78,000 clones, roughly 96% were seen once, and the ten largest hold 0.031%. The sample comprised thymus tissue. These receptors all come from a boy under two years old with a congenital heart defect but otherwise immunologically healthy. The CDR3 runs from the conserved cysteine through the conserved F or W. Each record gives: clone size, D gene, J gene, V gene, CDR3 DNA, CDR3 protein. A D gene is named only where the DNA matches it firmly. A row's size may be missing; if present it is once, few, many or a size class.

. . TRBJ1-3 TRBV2 TGTGCCAGCAGTGAATGTCGCGGAGACTCTGGAAACACCATATATTTT CASSECRGDSGNTIYF
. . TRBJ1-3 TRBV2 TGTGCCAGCAGAGCCTCTGGAAACACCATATATTTT CASRASGNTIYF
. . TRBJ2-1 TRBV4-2 TGTGCCAGCAGCCAAGAGTCGAATGAGCAGTTCTTC CASSQESNEQFF
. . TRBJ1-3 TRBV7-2 TGTGCCAGCAGCACTGGTGGAAACACCATATATTTT CASSTGGNTIYF
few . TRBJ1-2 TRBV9 TGTGCCAGCCAGAAGGGTTGGGGCTACACCTTC CASQKGWGYTF
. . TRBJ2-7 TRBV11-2 TGTGCCAGCAGCTTAGTTGTCCGGGGATCCTACGAGCAGTACTTC CASSLVVRGSYEQYF
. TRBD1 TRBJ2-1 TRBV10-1 TGCGCCAGCAGTCCGGGACAGGGCGGGATTTTCTACAATGAGCAGTTCTTC CASSPGQGGIFYNEQFF
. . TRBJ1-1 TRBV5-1 TGCGCCAGCAGCTCGGAACGGGACACCACGAACACTGAAGCTTTCTTT CASSSERDTTNTEAFF
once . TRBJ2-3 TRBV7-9 TGTGCCAGCAGCTTACTCTTTTCTCCCGCGGATACGCAGTATTTT CASSLLFSPADTQYF
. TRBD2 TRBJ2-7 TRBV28 TGTGCCAGCAGTTTATGGGCGGGAGGGCCCCCGAACGAGCAGTACTTC CASSLWAGGPPNEQYF
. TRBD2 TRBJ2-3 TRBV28 TGTGCCACCCAAACCCGGCGGGAGAGAGATACGCAGTATTTT CATQTRRERDTQYF
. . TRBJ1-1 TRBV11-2 TGTGCCAGCAGCCTGAAGTGGATACGGATTAGAGGGATGAACACTGAAGCTTTCTTT CASSLKWIRIRGMNTEAFF
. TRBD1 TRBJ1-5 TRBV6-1 TGTGCCAGCAGCCCGGGACAGTCCAATCAGCCCCAGCATTTT CASSPGQSNQPQHF
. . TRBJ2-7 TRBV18 TGTGCCAGCTCACCACCGGTACGGAAGGGTAAATACGAGCAGTACTTC CASSPPVRKGKYEQYF
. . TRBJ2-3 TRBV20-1 TGCAGTGCTTCACAACTCCATACGCAGTATTTT CSASQLHTQYF
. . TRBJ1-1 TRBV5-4 TGTGCCAGCAGCTTGAATTTGGCGGGCTCTCGGGACACTGAAGCTTTCTTT CASSLNLAGSRDTEAFF
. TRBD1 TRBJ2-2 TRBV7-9 TGTGCCAGCAGCTTTTCCGAACCGGGACAGGGAAACACCGGGGAGCTGTTTTTT CASSFSEPGQGNTGELFF
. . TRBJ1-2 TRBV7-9 TGTGCCAGCAGCTCGACCAGGAACAGGGTGAACTATGGCTACACCTTC CASSSTRNRVNYGYTF
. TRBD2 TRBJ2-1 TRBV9 TGTGCCAGCAGCGTAGGTTGGGCTAGCGGGGGCTACAATGAGCAGTTCTTC CASSVGWASGGYNEQFF
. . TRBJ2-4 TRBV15 TGTGCCACCAGCAGAGTCGGTGGGTCCAAAAACATTCAGTACTTC CATSRVGGSKNIQYF
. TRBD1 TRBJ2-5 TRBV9 TGTGCCAGCAGCTATAAACAGGGGCAAGAGACCCAGTACTTC CASSYKQGQETQYF
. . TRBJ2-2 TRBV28 TGTGCCAGCAGTTTGAGGGACGAGAACACCGGGGAGCTGTTTTTT CASSLRDENTGELFF
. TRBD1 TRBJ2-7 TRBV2 TGTGCCAGCAGAGGGATACCGGGACAGGGGGCCCACGAGCAGTACTTC CASRGIPGQGAHEQYF
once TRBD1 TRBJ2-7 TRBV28 TGTGCCAGCAGTTCAACAGGGGAATCCCCCTACGAGCAGTACTTC CASSSTGESPYEQYF
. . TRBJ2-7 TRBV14 TGTGCCAGCAGCCGCGCATCCCCCCAGGGGGGGTCCTACGAGCAGTACTTC CASSRASPQGGSYEQYF
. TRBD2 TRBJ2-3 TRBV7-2 TGTGCCAGCAGCTCCCGACTAGCGGGGGGCCTGAATACGCAGTATTTT CASSSRLAGGLNTQYF
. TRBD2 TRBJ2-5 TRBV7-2 TGTGCCAGCAGCTTAGATTATAGCGGGGGGCCTCCCGAGACCCAGTACTTC CASSLDYSGGPPETQYF
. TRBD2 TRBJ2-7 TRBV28 TGTGCCAGCAGTAGGCGGGAGGAGGAGGGGGGACTCCACGAGCAGTACTTC CASSRREEEGGLHEQYF
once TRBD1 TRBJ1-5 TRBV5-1 TGCGCCAGCAGCCCCCGGCCAGGGGGGCGCAATCAGCCCCAGCATTTT CASSPRPGGRNQPQHF